The present entry profiles one TCR beta chain with its context. TCRdb's copy holds only in-frame clones and misses some; the assay was immunoSEQ multiplex PCR. In the table there are about 270,000 clones, approximately 86% of which are singletons. The CDR3 contains 17 residues. The germline gives CDR1 MNHEY, CDR2 SMNVEV (reference sequence). Trimming took off 2 bases at V and 1 base at J, with 17 bases between the two ends. The data stem from a study of blood T cell repertoires in COVID-19. Study at large: Researchers got acute and convalescent COVID-19 samples from the United States, Italy and Spain.

The clonotype originates from a woman between 45 and 65 years old with active or convalescent COVID-19. The genes are TRBV27 and TRBJ1-2; TRBD1 is a possible D gene (5 bases). Specimen: peripheral blood. In DNA, the CDR3 is TGTGCCAGCAGTTTAAAGGCGGGGGGAGGGTTTAACTATGGCTACACCTTC. It specifies CASSLKAGGGFNYGYTF.